One sample yielded the 21 T cell receptor beta chains listed below, sequenced in a study of T-cell reconstitution after alpha-beta-depleted transplantation in children. Unique molecular identifiers were used in preparing the TCRbeta library. TCRdb re-called the PCR reads through MiXCR, storing one row per CDR3 protein. The repertoire holds 600,000 to 700,000 distinct CDR3 sequences, with roughly 17% as singletons. The source material was PBMCs from the stem cell graft donor, sampled from the stem cell graft. All receptors come from a human donor who donated a stem cell graft to a child with acute myeloid leukemia.

This clonotype was seen more than once but under ten times. The CDR3 is CASSPPQGGNNEQFF. The CDR3 DNA reads as TGTGCCAGCAGTCCCCCACAGGGGGGTAACAATGAGCAGTTCTTC. The chain links TRBV12-3 or TRBV12-4 to TRBJ2-1; 8 bases match TRBD1. This CDR3 contains 15 residues. V lost 5 bases to trimming and J lost 5 bases; unmatched junction nucleotides: 8.

The chain carries TRBV7-2 and TRBJ1-2, with D unresolved. Germline V lookup: CDR1 SGHTA, CDR2 FQGNSA. Trimming removed 2 bases from V and 0 bases from J, with 13 bases in between. The CDR3 covers 16 residues. The CDR3 sequence: CASSLSGIGANYGYTF. The CDR3 region has the DNA TGTGCCAGCAGCTTATCTGGTATCGGCGCTAACTATGGCTACACCTTC.

This CDR3 is CASSQGGSPYEQYF. The CDR3 DNA is TGCGCCAGCAGCCAAGGAGGGTCCCCCTACGAGCAGTACTTC. This sequence joins TRBV4-3 and TRBJ2-7; D may be TRBD2 (5 bases). Trimming pared 1 base from V and 2 bases from J, leaving 9 bases between. The length of the CDR3 is 14 residues. Germline V CDR1 and CDR2: LGHNA, YSLEER.

This clonotype was counted only a few times. The chain links TRBV4-3 to TRBJ1-1; no definite D call. V shed 1 base and J shed 5 bases, with 8 bases lying between them. The CDR3 totals 13 residues. CDR1 is LGHNA and CDR2 is YSLEER in the germline V gene. CDR3 bases: TGCGCCAGCAGCCAAGGGCGGCGGACTGAAGCTTTCTTT. As protein: CASSQGRRTEAFF.

The V call is TRBV25-1, the J call TRBJ1-4; perhaps TRBD1 as D (5 bases). Germline values: CDR1 MGHDK, CDR2 SYGVNS. CDR3 size: 18 residues. Trimming took off 3 bases at V and 7 bases at J, with 24 bases between the two ends. The chain's CDR3 is CASSDLPFQRGRVEKLFF. In DNA, the CDR3 is TGTGCCAGCAGTGACTTGCCTTTCCAACGGGGCCGCGTTGAAAAACTGTTTTTT.

The rearrangement uses TRBV5-1 and TRBJ2-5; D unresolved. This CDR3 is built from 12 residues. The V and J ends lost 4 bases and 14 bases respectively, with 18 bases between them. Per germline, CDR1 SGHRS and CDR2 YFSETQ. Here the CDR3 reads CASSPEGRTGYF. In DNA form, the CDR3 reads TGCGCCAGCAGCCCGGAAGGCCGTACCGGATACTTC. Full variable domain (remainder filled in from reference TRBV5-1 and TRBJ2-5): KAGVTQTPRYLIKTRGQQVTLSCSPISGHRSVSWYQQTPGQGLQFLFEYFSETQRNKGNFPGRFSGRQFSNSRSEMNVSTLELGDSALYLCASSPEGRTGYFGPGTRLLVL.

V is TRBV5-4 and J is TRBJ1-2; D gene ambiguous. V was trimmed by 0 bases and J by 3 bases, leaving 12 bases between them. Germline V gene sequence: CDR1 SGHNT, CDR2 YYREEE (reference sequence). The CDR3 extends over 15 amino acids. CDR3 bases: TGTGCCAGCAGCTTGGGGCAGAGAGGCGACTATGGCTACACCTTC. Its protein is CASSLGQRGDYGYTF.

In its sample, this clonotype was seen many times. The gene calls are TRBV9 and TRBJ1-1; D call uncertain. Trimming took off 4 bases at V and 1 base at J, with 23 bases between the two ends. CDR3 length: 18 amino acids. Germline V gene data show CDR1 as SGDLS and CDR2 as YYNGEE. The CDR3 coding sequence is TGTGCCAGCAGCCCGTATAGAGCTAGGGTCGACGAGAACACTGAAGCTTTCTTT. It is translated as CASSPYRARVDENTEAFF.

The sample holds one count of this clonotype. The chain has TRBV7-6 and TRBJ2-3; D is uncertain. The CDR3 consists of 15 residues. Trimming removed 1 base from V and 4 bases from J, with 12 bases in between. Germline V gives CDR1 SGHVS, CDR2 FNYEAQ. CDR3 region: CASSLEVGWADTQYF. The CDR3 bases are TGTGCCAGCAGCTTAGAAGTAGGGTGGGCAGATACGCAGTATTTT.

In nucleotides, the CDR3 is TGCAGTGCTAGAACCAGGACTAGCGCATGGGAGACCCAGTACTTC. It yields the protein CSARTRTSAWETQYF. This sequence joins TRBV20-1 and TRBJ2-5; TRBD2 aligns across 9 bases. Trimming cost V 2 bases and J 5 bases; bases outside gene matches: 9. In germline, CDR1 is DFQATT, CDR2 SNEGSKA (reference sequence). CDR3 length: 15 amino acids.

This clonotype was seen ten or more times. This chain joins TRBV20-1 and TRBJ2-1; D is unclear. CDR1 and CDR2 (germline): DFQATT, SNEGSKA (reference sequence). V lost 1 base, J lost 6 bases, and 7 bases lay in between. This CDR3 has 12 amino acids. The CDR3 DNA is TGCAGTGCTAGAGCCCGACGCAATGAGCAGTTCTTC. Its translation: CSARARRNEQFF.

The V and J genes are TRBV15 and TRBJ2-5; D is uncertain. V lost 1 base, J lost 4 bases, and 13 bases lay in between. The CDR3 spans 15 residues. Germline values: CDR1 LNHNV, CDR2 YYDKDF (reference sequence). As DNA, the CDR3 is TGTGCCACCAGCAGAGGAGAGACCCGAGGAGAGACCCAGTACTTC. This codes for CATSRGETRGETQYF.

V gene TRBV15 combines with J gene TRBJ1-3; a weak D match, TRBD1 (5 bases). Germline-derived CDR1 and CDR2 are LNHNV and YYDKDF (reference sequence). The V end lost 5 bases, the J end lost 7 bases, and 15 bases lay between the germline ends. The CDR3 runs 14 residues. In DNA form, the CDR3 reads TGTGCCACCAGCGAGACCCCGGGGACGAACACCATATATTTT. Protein sequence: CATSETPGTNTIYF. Full variable domain (missing parts from reference TRBV15 and TRBJ1-3): DAMVIQNPRYQVTQFGKPVTLSCSQTLNHNVMYWYQQKSSQAPKLLFHYYDKDFNNEADTPDNFQSRRPNTSFCFLDIRSPGLGDTAMYLCATSETPGTNTIYFGEGSWLTVV.

In its sample, this clonotype was seen many times. This chain connects TRBV20-1 to TRBJ2-5; D may match TRBD1 or TRBD2 (5 bases each). V lost 4 bases and J 5 bases, leaving 17 bases between the germline ends. Germline assignment: CDR1 DFQATT and CDR2 SNEGSKA (reference sequence). CDR3 length: 14 amino acids. The CDR3 loop reads CSATGDATLETQYF. In DNA form, the CDR3 reads TGCAGTGCTACTGGGGACGCCACCTTGGAGACCCAGTACTTC.

This clonotype occurred many times. The rearrangement uses TRBV12-3 or TRBV12-4 and TRBJ2-1; TRBD2 might be the D (6 bases). Trimming took 6 bases from V and 2 from J, leaving 17 bases between them. This CDR3 is 16 amino acids long. The CDR3 region has the DNA TGTGCCAGCAGCCGACGTTCTAGCGAACCCTACAATGAGCAGTTCTTC. Its protein is CASSRRSSEPYNEQFF.

The rearrangement links TRBV27 to TRBJ2-2; D is undetermined. Germline CDR1 is MNHEY and CDR2 is SMNVEV (reference sequence). This CDR3 contains 13 residues. The germline V and J ends were trimmed by 7 bases and 3 bases, with 9 bases remaining between them. In DNA, the CDR3 is TGTGCCAGCATTCGTCCTGACACCGGGGAGCTGTTTTTT. Translation gives CASIRPDTGELFF.

In its sample, this clonotype was seen many times. This chain links TRBV6-2 or TRBV6-3 with TRBJ2-1, with 9 bases lining up with TRBD2. Germline values: CDR1 MNHEY, CDR2 SVGEGT. V was pared by 9 bases and J by 1 base, with 10 bases of the junction left unmatched. The CDR3 spans 16 residues. CDR3 protein: CASGSRLAASYNEQFF. CDR3 coding DNA: TGTGCCAGTGGCTCCCGACTAGCGGCTTCCTACAATGAGCAGTTCTTC.

This clonotype was seen ten or more times. Germline is not matched at one junction end, which may reflect a read error. The rearrangement links TRBV20-1 to TRBJ1-1; D is ambiguous. CDR1 and CDR2 (germline): DFQATT, SNEGSKA (reference sequence). CDR3 length: 15 amino acids. The CDR3 reads CSARVAHRPNTEAFF. In nucleotides, the CDR3 is TGCAGTGCCAGAGTGGCACACCGACCGAACACTGAAGCTTTCTTT.

The sample holds a few counts of this clonotype. This chain joins TRBV11-2 and TRBJ2-3; 7 bases are shared with TRBD2. The CDR3 covers 14 residues. The germline V gene has CDR1 SGHAT and CDR2 FQNNGV. V lost 0 bases and J lost 6; bases outside the gene matches: 3. CDR3: CASSLEAGVDTQYF. In DNA, the CDR3 is TGTGCCAGCAGCTTAGAGGCGGGGGTTGATACGCAGTATTTT.

This clonotype has at least ten counts. CDR3 amino acids: CSARSLAGLDYEQYF. The CDR3 DNA follows: TGCAGTGCTAGGTCACTGGCGGGCCTCGACTACGAGCAGTACTTC. The V gene is TRBV20-1, the J gene TRBJ2-7; D possibly corresponds to TRBD2 (5 bases). The V end was cut by 3 bases, the J end by 3 bases, with 18 bases between. The germline gives CDR1 DFQATT, CDR2 SNEGSKA (reference sequence). The CDR3 has 15 residues.

The rearrangement uses TRBV7-9 and TRBJ2-5; D is perhaps TRBD1 (7 bases). The germline V gene has CDR1 SEHNR and CDR2 FQNEAQ (reference sequence). Trimming shortened V by 10 bases and J by 1 base, and 16 bases separated the two germline ends. CDR3 length equals 14 residues. CDR3 loop: CAILPGGIQETQYF. Here the CDR3 DNA reads TGTGCCATCCTCCCAGGGGGGATCCAAGAGACCCAGTACTTC.